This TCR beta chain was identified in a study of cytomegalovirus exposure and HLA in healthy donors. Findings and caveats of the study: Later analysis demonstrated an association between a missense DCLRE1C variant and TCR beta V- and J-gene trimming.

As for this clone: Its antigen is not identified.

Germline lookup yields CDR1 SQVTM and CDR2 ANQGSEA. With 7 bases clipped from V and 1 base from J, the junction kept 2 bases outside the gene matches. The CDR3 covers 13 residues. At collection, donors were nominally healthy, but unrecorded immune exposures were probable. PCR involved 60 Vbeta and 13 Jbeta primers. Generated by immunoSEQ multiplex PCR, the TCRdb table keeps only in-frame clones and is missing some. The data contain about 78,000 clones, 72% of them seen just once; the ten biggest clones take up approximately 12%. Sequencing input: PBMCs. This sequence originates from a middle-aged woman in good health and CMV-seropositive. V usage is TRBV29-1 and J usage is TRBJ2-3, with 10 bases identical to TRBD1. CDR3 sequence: CSAGTGGTDTQYF. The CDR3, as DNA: TGCAGCGCCGGGACAGGGGGCACAGATACGCAGTATTTT.